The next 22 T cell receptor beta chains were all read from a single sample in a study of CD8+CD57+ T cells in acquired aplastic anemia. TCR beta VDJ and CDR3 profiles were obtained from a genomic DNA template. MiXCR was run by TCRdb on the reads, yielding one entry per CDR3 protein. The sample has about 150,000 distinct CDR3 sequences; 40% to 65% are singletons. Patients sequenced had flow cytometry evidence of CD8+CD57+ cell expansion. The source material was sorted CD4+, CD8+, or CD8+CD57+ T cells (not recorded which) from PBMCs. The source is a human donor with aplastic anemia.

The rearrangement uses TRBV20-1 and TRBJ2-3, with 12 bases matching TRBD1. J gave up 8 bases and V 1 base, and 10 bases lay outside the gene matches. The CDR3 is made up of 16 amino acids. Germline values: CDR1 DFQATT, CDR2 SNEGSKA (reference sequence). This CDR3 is CSARGGQGANRGTQYF. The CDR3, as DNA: TGCAGTGCTAGAGGGGGACAGGGGGCGAACAGGGGTACGCAGTATTTT.

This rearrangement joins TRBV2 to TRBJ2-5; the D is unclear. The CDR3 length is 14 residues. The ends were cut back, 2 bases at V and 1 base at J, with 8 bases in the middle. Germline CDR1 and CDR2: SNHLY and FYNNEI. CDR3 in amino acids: CASSEIGSQETQYF. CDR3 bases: TGTGCCAGCAGTGAAATTGGCTCCCAAGAGACCCAGTACTTC.

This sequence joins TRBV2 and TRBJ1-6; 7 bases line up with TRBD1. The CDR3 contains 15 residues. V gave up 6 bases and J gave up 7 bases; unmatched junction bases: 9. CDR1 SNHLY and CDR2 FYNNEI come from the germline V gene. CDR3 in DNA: TGTGCCAGCAGGAGCTCTCCGGGACAGAATTCACCCCTCCACTTT. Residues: CASRSSPGQNSPLHF.

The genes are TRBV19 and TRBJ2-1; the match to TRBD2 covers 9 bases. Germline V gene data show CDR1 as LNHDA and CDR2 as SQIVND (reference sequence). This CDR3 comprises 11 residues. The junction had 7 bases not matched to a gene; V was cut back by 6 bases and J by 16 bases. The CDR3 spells CASRLAGNTFF. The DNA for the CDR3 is TGTGCCAGTAGGCTAGCGGGAAACACATTCTTC.

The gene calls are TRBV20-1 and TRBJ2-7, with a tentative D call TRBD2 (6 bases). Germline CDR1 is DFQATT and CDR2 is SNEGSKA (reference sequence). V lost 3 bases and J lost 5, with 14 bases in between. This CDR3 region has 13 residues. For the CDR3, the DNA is TGCAGTGCTAGGGGGGACTTACGCGACGAGCAGTACTTC. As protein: CSARGDLRDEQYF.

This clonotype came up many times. This CDR3 is CSARDPQQGASSNYGYTF. CDR3 sequence (DNA): TGCAGTGCTAGAGACCCCCAGCAGGGGGCGAGTTCTAACTATGGCTACACCTTC. The rearrangement joins TRBV20-1 to TRBJ1-2, with 8 bases that match TRBD1. Germline loops: CDR1 DFQATT, CDR2 SNEGSKA (reference sequence). The CDR3 totals 18 residues. With 0 bases clipped from V and 0 bases from J, the junction kept 12 bases outside the gene matches.

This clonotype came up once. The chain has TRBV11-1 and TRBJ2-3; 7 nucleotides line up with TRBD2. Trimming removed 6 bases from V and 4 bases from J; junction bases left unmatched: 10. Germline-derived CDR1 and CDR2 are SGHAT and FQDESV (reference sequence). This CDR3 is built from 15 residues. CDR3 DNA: TGTGCCAGCAGTAGGGCTAGCGGAATCCCAGATACGCAGTATTTT. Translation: CASSRASGIPDTQYF.

The CDR3 is CSVEWVQVATDTQYF. CDR3 sequence (DNA): TGCAGCGTTGAATGGGTCCAAGTGGCCACAGATACGCAGTATTTT. V is TRBV29-1 and J is TRBJ2-3; D remains ambiguous. The CDR3 length is 15 residues. Germline lookup yields CDR1 SQVTM and CDR2 ANQGSEA. V lost 2 bases, J lost 2 bases, and 14 bases lay in between.

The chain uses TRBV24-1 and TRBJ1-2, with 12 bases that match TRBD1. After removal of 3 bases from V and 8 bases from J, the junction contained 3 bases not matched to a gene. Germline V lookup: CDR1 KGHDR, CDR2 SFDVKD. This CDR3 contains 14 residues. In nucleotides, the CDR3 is TGTGCCACCAGTGATACCGGGACAGGGGGCGGCTACACCTTC. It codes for CATSDTGTGGGYTF.

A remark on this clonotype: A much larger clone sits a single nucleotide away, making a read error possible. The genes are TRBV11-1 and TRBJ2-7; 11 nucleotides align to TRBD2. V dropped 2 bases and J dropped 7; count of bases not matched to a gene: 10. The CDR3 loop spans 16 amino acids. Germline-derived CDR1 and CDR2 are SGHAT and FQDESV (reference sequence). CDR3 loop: CASSLSSGGAGNEQYF. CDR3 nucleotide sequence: TGTGCCAGCAGCTTAAGTAGCGGGGGGGCCGGAAATGAGCAGTACTTC.

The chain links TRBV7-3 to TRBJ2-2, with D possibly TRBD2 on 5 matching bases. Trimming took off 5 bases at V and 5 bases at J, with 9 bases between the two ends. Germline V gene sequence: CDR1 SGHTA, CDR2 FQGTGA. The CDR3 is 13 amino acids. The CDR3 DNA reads TGTGCCAGCAGCGCTACTAGAACCGGGGAGCTGTTTTTT. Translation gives CASSATRTGELFF.

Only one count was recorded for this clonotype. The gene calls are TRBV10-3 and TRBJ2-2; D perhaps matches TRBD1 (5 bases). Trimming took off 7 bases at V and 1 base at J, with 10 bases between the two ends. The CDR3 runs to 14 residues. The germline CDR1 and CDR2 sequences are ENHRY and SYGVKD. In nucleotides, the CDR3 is TGTGCCATCAACCCTGGACAGAACACCGGGGAGCTGTTTTTT. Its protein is CAINPGQNTGELFF.

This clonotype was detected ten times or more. CDR3 residues: CASSLSRETQYF. The CDR3 DNA follows: TGTGCCAGCAGCTTAAGTAGGGAGACCCAGTACTTC. This sequence joins TRBV7-9 and TRBJ2-5; D gene uncertain. Germline-derived CDR1 and CDR2 are SEHNR and FQNEAQ (reference sequence). The CDR3 runs to 12 residues. The ends were cut back, 2 bases at V and 5 bases at J, with 6 bases in the middle.

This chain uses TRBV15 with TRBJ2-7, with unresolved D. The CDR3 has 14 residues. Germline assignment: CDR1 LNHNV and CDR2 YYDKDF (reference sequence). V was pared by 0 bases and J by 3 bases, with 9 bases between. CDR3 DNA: TGTGCCACCAGCAGAGAGGTCCGCGGCTACGAGCAGTACTTC. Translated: CATSREVRGYEQYF.

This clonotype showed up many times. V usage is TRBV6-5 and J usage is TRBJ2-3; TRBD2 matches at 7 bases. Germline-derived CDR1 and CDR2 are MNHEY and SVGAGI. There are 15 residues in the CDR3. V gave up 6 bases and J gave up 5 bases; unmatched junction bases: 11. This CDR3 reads CASSYRGLPGDTQYF. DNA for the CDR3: TGTGCCAGCAGCTACCGGGGACTACCAGGAGATACGCAGTATTTT.

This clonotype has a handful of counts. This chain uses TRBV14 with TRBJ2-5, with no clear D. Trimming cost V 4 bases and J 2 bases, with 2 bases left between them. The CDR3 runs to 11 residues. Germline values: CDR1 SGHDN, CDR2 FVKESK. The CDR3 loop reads CASSRQETQYF. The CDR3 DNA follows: TGTGCCAGCAGCCGGCAAGAGACCCAGTACTTC.

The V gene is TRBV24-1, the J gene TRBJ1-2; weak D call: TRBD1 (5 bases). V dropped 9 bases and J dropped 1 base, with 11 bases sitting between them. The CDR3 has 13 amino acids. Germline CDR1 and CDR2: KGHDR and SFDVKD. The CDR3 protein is CATGGANNYGYTF. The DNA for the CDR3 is TGTGCCACCGGGGGAGCGAATAACTATGGCTACACCTTC.

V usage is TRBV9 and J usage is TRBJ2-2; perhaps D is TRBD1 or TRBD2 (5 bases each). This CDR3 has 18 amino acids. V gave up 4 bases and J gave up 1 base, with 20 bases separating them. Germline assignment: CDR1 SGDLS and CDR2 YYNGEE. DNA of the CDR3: TGTGCCAGCAGCCCACGACCCGGGACGGTAGAGAACACCGGGGAGCTGTTTTTT. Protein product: CASSPRPGTVENTGELFF.

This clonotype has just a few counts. The CDR3 sequence: CASSFIRPGRRQETQYF. CDR3 DNA: TGTGCCAGCAGCTTTATTCGACCAGGCCGCCGACAAGAGACCCAGTACTTC. The chain couples TRBV7-8 to TRBJ2-5; D is ambiguous. This CDR3 contains 17 residues. V was clipped by 3 bases and J by 2 bases, with 19 bases between them. The V gene's germline CDR1 is SGHVS and CDR2 FQNEAQ.

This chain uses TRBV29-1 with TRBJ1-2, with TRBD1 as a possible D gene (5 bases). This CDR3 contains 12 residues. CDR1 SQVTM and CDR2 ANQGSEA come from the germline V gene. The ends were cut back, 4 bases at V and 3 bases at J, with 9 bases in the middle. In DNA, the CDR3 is TGCAGCGTTGCTGGGGACTACTATGGCTACACCTTC. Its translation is CSVAGDYYGYTF. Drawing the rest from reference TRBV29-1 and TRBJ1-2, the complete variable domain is SAVISQKPSRDICQRGTSLTIQCQVDSQVTMMFWYRQQPGQSLTLIATANQGSEATYESGFVIDKFPISRPNLTFSTLTVSNMSPEDSSIYLCSVAGDYYGYTFGSGTRLTVV.

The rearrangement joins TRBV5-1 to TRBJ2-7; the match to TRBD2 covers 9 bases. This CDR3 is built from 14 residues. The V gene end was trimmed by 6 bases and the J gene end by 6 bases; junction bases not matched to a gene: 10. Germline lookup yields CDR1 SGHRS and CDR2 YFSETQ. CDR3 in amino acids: CASKASGTTCEQYF. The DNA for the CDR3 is TGCGCCAGCAAGGCTAGCGGGACTACTTGCGAGCAGTACTTC.

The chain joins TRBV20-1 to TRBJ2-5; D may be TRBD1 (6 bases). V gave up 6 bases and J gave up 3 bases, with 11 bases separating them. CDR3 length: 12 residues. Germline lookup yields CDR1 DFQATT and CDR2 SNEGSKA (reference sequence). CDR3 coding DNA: TGCAGTGCCGGGACAAATAAAGAGACCCAGTACTTC. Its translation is CSAGTNKETQYF.